Presented here are 6 T cell receptor beta chains from one specimen sequenced in a study of blood T cell repertoires in COVID-19. Repertoires were generated with immunoSEQ multiplex PCR, while TCRdb's copy carries only in-frame clones and drops some. The sample has about 300,000 clones; around 86% are singletons. The source material was PBMCs or T cells enriched from blood (not recorded which). All receptors derive from a man aged 25-45 years who had recovered from COVID-19.

The chain carries TRBV7-5 and TRBJ2-3; the D call of TRBD2 is as the table states it, not checked on the DNA. TRBV7-5 is classified as a pseudogene. The CDR3 has 19 residues. The CDR3 reads CVRSSHVGPSGRAGDTQYF. The CDR3 coding sequence is TGTGTCAGAAGCTCCCATGTCGGTCCTAGCGGGAGGGCCGGAGATACGCAGTATTTT.

The CDR3 DNA follows: TGTGCCAGCAGCTCACAAGGGGGCGGTGTGGCGCACACCATATATTTT. It specifies CASSSQGGGVAHTIYF. The V gene is TRBV5-4, the J gene TRBJ1-3, with 7 bases aligning to TRBD1. CDR1 SGHNT and CDR2 YYREEE come from the germline V gene (reference sequence). This CDR3 is built from 16 residues. The V gene end was trimmed by 3 bases and the J gene end by 8 bases; junction bases not matched to a gene: 14.

The chain employs TRBV19 and TRBJ2-5; 13 nucleotides agree with TRBD2. The CDR3 spans 14 residues. V dropped 10 bases and J dropped 5; count of bases not matched to a gene: 7. Germline V gene data show CDR1 as LNHDA and CDR2 as SQIVND (reference sequence). The CDR3 region is CATSGLAGPETQYF. For the CDR3, the DNA is TGTGCCACCTCGGGACTAGCGGGACCGGAGACCCAGTACTTC.

The chain recombines TRBV19 with TRBJ1-4; 11 bases line up with TRBD1. This CDR3 comprises 14 residues. V was clipped by 6 bases and J by 14 bases; unmatched bases: 11. Germline V lookup: CDR1 LNHDA, CDR2 SQIVND (reference sequence). In DNA, the CDR3 is TGTGCCAGTAGCCCTACCCGGGACAGGGGGGGGCTGTTTTTT. It specifies CASSPTRDRGGLFF.

The chain links TRBV10-1 to TRBJ1-4; D might be TRBD1 (5 bases). This CDR3 region has 14 residues. Germline V gives CDR1 WNHNN, CDR2 SYGVQD (reference sequence). Deletions cut 3 bases from V and 5 bases from J, with 10 bases between. CDR3 DNA sequence: TGCGCCAGCAGTGAAGGGTCAGGGAATGAAAAACTGTTTTTT. This codes for CASSEGSGNEKLFF.

This clone came up a few times. The V gene is TRBV4-1, the J gene TRBJ1-6; no clear D gene. The germline V and J ends were trimmed by 2 bases and 5 bases, with 10 bases remaining between them. The CDR3 is 15 amino acids. Looked up from germline, CDR1 is MGHRA and CDR2 is YSYEKL. CDR3 residues: CASSQSLVNNSPLHF. Written as DNA, the CDR3 is TGCGCCAGCAGCCAAAGCCTGGTAAATAATTCACCCCTCCACTTT.